The 20 T cell receptor beta chains reported below all come from one sample, sequenced in a study of blood T cells in healthy people across ages. Next came a second PCR, run for roughly 7 to 12 cycles, which used a sample-barcoded 5' primer along with a J-beta primer mix. TCRdb called the 5' RACE reads again in MiXCR, with one record for every CDR3 protein. Of about 730,000 distinct CDR3 sequences detected, about 42% appear once; the ten largest clones hold under 25%. Source material: blood. The receptor set was obtained from a woman aged 55-69 years in good health.

This clonotype was counted a few times. This rearrangement joins TRBV5-1 to TRBJ2-6; D uncertain. CDR3 length equals 16 residues. Germline assignment: CDR1 SGHRS and CDR2 YFSETQ. V was cut by 4 bases and J by 4 bases, with 15 bases left in between. The CDR3 protein is CASSLPTPSGANVLTF. Written as DNA, the CDR3 is TGCGCCAGCAGCCTCCCGACCCCTTCGGGGGCCAACGTCCTGACTTTC. Full variable domain (missing parts from reference TRBV5-1 and TRBJ2-6): KAGVTQTPRYLIKTRGQQVTLSCSPISGHRSVSWYQQTPGQGLQFLFEYFSETQRNKGNFPGRFSGRQFSNSRSEMNVSTLELGDSALYLCASSLPTPSGANVLTFGAGSRLTVL.

The gene calls are TRBV20-1 and TRBJ2-1; D is unresolved. The CDR3 loop spans 11 amino acids. The germline gives CDR1 DFQATT, CDR2 SNEGSKA (reference sequence). Trimming cost V 7 bases and J 4 bases, with 8 bases left between them. The CDR3 loop is CSVAMYNEQFF. In DNA, the CDR3 is TGCAGTGTCGCTATGTACAATGAGCAGTTCTTC.

This chain connects TRBV18 to TRBJ2-7; 7 nucleotides line up with TRBD2. The CDR3 runs 16 residues. Germline V CDR1 and CDR2: KGHSH, LQKENI. V was clipped by 1 base and J by 2 bases; unmatched bases: 8. CDR3 region: CASSPRDAGTTYEQYF. Written as DNA, the CDR3 is TGTGCCAGCTCACCACGGGACGCAGGGACTACCTACGAGCAGTACTTC. The full variable domain, rest sourced from reference TRBV18 and TRBJ2-7, is NAGVMQNPRHLVRRRGQEARLRCSPMKGHSHVYWYRQLPEEGLKFMVYLQKENIIDESGMPKERFSAEFPKEGPSILRIQQVVRGDSAAYFCASSPRDAGTTYEQYFGPGTRLTVT.

This clonotype was detected once. The junction departs from germline at one end; a sequencing error may be responsible. The chain recombines TRBV27 with TRBJ2-7; 8 bases line up with TRBD1. Germline values: CDR1 MNHEY, CDR2 SMNVEV (reference sequence). The CDR3 length is 15 residues. CDR3 region: CTSSLRGQDPYEQYF. DNA of the CDR3: TGTACCAGCAGTTTAAGGGGACAGGACCCCTACGAGCAGTACTTC.

This clonotype was seen a handful of times. The V call is TRBV10-2, the J call TRBJ2-1; D is undetermined. Germline V lookup: CDR1 WSHSY, CDR2 SAAADI. The CDR3 has 14 amino acids. V dropped 7 bases and J dropped 6 bases, with 16 bases sitting between them. CDR3 in DNA: TGCGCCAGCACAACCCCCTTGGCAGCCAATGAGCAGTTCTTC. Encoded protein: CASTTPLAANEQFF.

The V and J genes are TRBV20-1 and TRBJ1-5; D is possibly TRBD1 (5 bases). Germline V gene lookup returns CDR1 DFQATT and CDR2 SNEGSKA (reference sequence). The CDR3 sequence is 15 residues long. V was pared by 2 bases and J by 2 bases, with 13 bases between. CDR3 region: CSARHQGSGNQPQHF. CDR3 coding DNA: TGCAGTGCTAGACATCAGGGATCCGGCAATCAGCCCCAGCATTTT.

V gene TRBV5-6 combines with J gene TRBJ1-5; 8 bases align to TRBD1. This CDR3 has 14 amino acids. The trim removed 3 bases at V and 6 bases at J, leaving 5 bases unmatched. In germline, CDR1 is SGHDT, CDR2 YYEEEE. CDR3 loop: CASSSDREVQPQHF. CDR3 in DNA: TGTGCCAGCAGCTCGGACAGGGAGGTTCAGCCCCAGCATTTT.

Regarding this clonotype: An end of the junction differs from the germline gene, which may be a read error. The V gene is TRBV30, the J gene TRBJ2-3; 7 bases agree with TRBD2. Germline V gives CDR1 GTSNPN, CDR2 SVGIG (reference sequence). The CDR3 runs to 15 residues. CDR3 sequence reads: CTWSVSGEFEDTQYF. DNA of the CDR3: TGTACCTGGAGTGTAAGCGGGGAGTTTGAAGATACGCAGTATTTT.

The chain employs TRBV3-1 and TRBJ2-7, with TRBD2 identical over 10 bases. Germline assignment: CDR1 LGHDT and CDR2 YNNKEL (reference sequence). The J segment lost 2 bases and the V segment lost 3 bases, leaving 4 bases of the junction unmatched. The CDR3 length is 15 residues. CDR3 amino acids: CASSQGLANAYEQYF. In nucleotides, the CDR3 is TGTGCCAGCAGCCAGGGACTAGCGAATGCCTACGAGCAGTACTTC.

The chain carries TRBV12-3 or TRBV12-4 and TRBJ2-1; 7 bases align to TRBD2. The CDR3 contains 15 residues. The J segment lost 5 bases and the V segment lost 2 bases, leaving 6 bases of the junction unmatched. CDR3 region: CASSLSSGINNEQFF. As DNA, the CDR3 is TGTGCCAGCAGTTTATCCAGCGGGATAAACAATGAGCAGTTCTTC.

In regard to this clonotype: One end of the junction is discordant with germline, which a read error may explain. The rearrangement uses TRBV4-1 and TRBJ2-5; 7 bases fit TRBD1. Looked up from germline, CDR1 is MGHRA and CDR2 is YSYEKL. This CDR3 contains 15 residues. CDR3 sequence (DNA): TGCGCCAGCAGCCAAGAACCACAGGGGCTAGAGATCCAGTACTTC. Protein sequence: CASSQEPQGLEIQYF.

Remarks on this clonotype: At one end, the junction sequence differs from germline, possibly due to a read error. The chain joins TRBV12-3 or TRBV12-4 to TRBJ2-1; no clear D. CDR3 length: 14 residues. The CDR3 spells CASSPVTTTRVQFF. DNA of the CDR3: TGCGCCAGCAGTCCAGTGACGACAACAAGAGTGCAGTTCTTC.

This clonotype showed up many times. The rearrangement links TRBV29-1 to TRBJ2-5; 8 nucleotides line up with TRBD2. The DNA end is more similar to TRBJ2-7, so the J call may be wrong. Germline values: CDR1 SQVTM, CDR2 ANQGSEA. This CDR3 is built from 12 residues. CDR3 residues: CSVESGGSEQYF. In DNA, the CDR3 is TGCAGCGTTGAGTCGGGAGGGAGCGAGCAGTACTTC.

This clonotype has more than one count but fewer than ten. V gene TRBV7-9 combines with J gene TRBJ1-2; 8 nucleotides agree with TRBD1. CDR3 length: 15 amino acids. J lost 3 bases, V lost 5 bases, and 8 bases had no gene match. Germline CDR1 reads SEHNR; CDR2 reads FQNEAQ (reference sequence). The CDR3 loop is CASSPEPGQDYGYTF. In DNA form, the CDR3 reads TGTGCCAGCAGCCCGGAACCGGGACAGGACTATGGCTACACCTTC.

This clonotype was counted only a few times. J is TRBJ1-1 and V is TRBV7-9, with TRBD1 as a possible D gene (6 bases). V lost 1 base, J lost 4 bases, and 10 bases lay in between. Germline CDR1 is SEHNR and CDR2 is FQNEAQ (reference sequence). This CDR3 spans 14 amino acids. Here the CDR3 reads CASSLGGLGTEAFF. Written as DNA, the CDR3 is TGTGCCAGCAGCTTAGGGGGGCTGGGCACTGAAGCTTTCTTT.

This clonotype was seen only once. The chain links TRBV6-5 to TRBJ1-2; 7 bases are shared with TRBD1. Germline trimming cut 6 bases from V and 4 bases from J; bases unmatched to any gene: 8. The CDR3 runs 14 residues. Germline V CDR1 and CDR2: MNHEY, SVGAGI. CDR3 DNA sequence: TGTGCCAGCAGCCGCCACCGGGACAGCTATGGCTACACCTTC. The encoded protein is CASSRHRDSYGYTF.

The chain combines TRBV6-1 with TRBJ1-2, with TRBD1 matching 10 bases. Losses at the gene ends were 6 bases for V and 0 bases for J; bases not matched to a gene: 7. CDR1 is MNHNS, CDR2 SASEGT, per germline. This CDR3 spans 16 amino acids. The CDR3 sequence is CASRGGQGRSNYGYTF. Written as DNA, the CDR3 is TGTGCCAGCAGGGGGGGACAGGGGCGATCTAACTATGGCTACACCTTC.

The V call is TRBV2, the J call TRBJ2-5; TRBD2 agrees at 10 bases. V lost 4 bases and J lost 2; bases outside the gene matches: 4. The CDR3 runs to 15 residues. Germline lookup yields CDR1 SNHLY and CDR2 FYNNEI. As DNA, the CDR3 is TGTGCCAGCAGTGCGACTAGCGGGCTGCAAGAGACCCAGTACTTC. This sequence encodes CASSATSGLQETQYF. Drawing the rest from reference TRBV2 and TRBJ2-5, the complete variable domain is EPEVTQTPSHQVTQMGQEVILRCVPISNHLYFYWYRQILGQKVEFLVSFYNNEISEKSEIFDDQFSVERPDGSNFTLKIRSTKLEDSAMYFCASSATSGLQETQYFGPGTRLLVL.

Regarding this clonotype: The junction departs from the called germline gene at one end, perhaps through a read error. This chain connects TRBV12-3 or TRBV12-4 to TRBJ2-3, with a tentative D call TRBD2 (6 bases). This CDR3 is built from 14 residues. The CDR3 loop reads CASSLRRELDMQYF. CDR3 DNA sequence: TGTGCCAGCAGTTTAAGGCGGGAACTAGATATGCAGTATTTT.

The chain carries TRBV4-1 and TRBJ1-3; possibly TRBD1 for D (6 bases). This CDR3 comprises 15 residues. The V gene's germline CDR1 is MGHRA and CDR2 YSYEKL. The ends were cut back, 0 bases at V and 3 bases at J, with 9 bases in the middle. CDR3 residues: CASSQDYRVGNTIYF. CDR3 nucleotide sequence: TGCGCCAGCAGCCAAGATTACAGGGTTGGAAACACCATATATTTT.